The present T cell receptor (beta chain) was sequenced within a study of T cell changes during pregnancy in multiple sclerosis. Clones were read by immunoSEQ multiplex PCR, and TCRdb kept only the in-frame ones, dropping some. The table records 30,000 to 45,000 clones, more than 85% of them present only once. The specimen comprised CD8+ T cells from peripheral blood mononuclear cells, sampled in the first trimester of pregnancy. This TCR was sampled from a female donor with multiple sclerosis, enrolled in a pregnancy study.

Written as DNA, the CDR3 is TGTGCCAGCAGGGAAATCGACAGGGCGAACCAAGAGACCCAGTACTTC. This translates into CASREIDRANQETQYF. The V gene is TRBV7-9, the J gene TRBJ2-5, with 7 positions matching TRBD1. The trim removed 6 bases at V and 0 bases at J, leaving 10 bases unmatched. Germline V lookup: CDR1 SEHNR, CDR2 FQNEAQ (reference sequence). This CDR3 has 16 residues.